This T cell receptor (beta chain) was recovered during a study of T cell changes during pregnancy in multiple sclerosis (dated by TCRdb to between 2018 and 2021). For the wider study: In women with multiple sclerosis, the researchers looked at how the T cell repertoire shifted as pregnancy progressed.

Library prep was done by the immunoSEQ multiplex PCR assay. This immuneACCESS table, as held by TCRdb, lists in-frame sequences with V and J called but not all clones. Of the missing ones, under half trace to an unresolved V gene in checked studies; the others have no known cause. This sample gives about 46,000 clones in total; roughly 93% of them show up just once. The ten largest account for around 4.7% of the sample. As to this clone: Its antigen is currently not known. The sample holds no much larger clone one base away, and base qualities are not on file.

The germline V gene encodes CDR1 MNHEY and CDR2 SMNVEV (reference sequence). From the cysteine up to the phenylalanine, the CDR3 has a length of 13 residues. The sequence is cut down to CDR3 DNA, 39 bases in frame from base 1. The V end loses 3 bases and the J end loses 2 bases, and a stretch of 7 bases separates them. The rearranged chain carries TRBV27 and TRBJ2-5; no D gene call is confident. The sequence came from a female donor with multiple sclerosis, enrolled in a pregnancy study. Sequenced material: CD8+ T cells from peripheral blood mononuclear cells, taken in the first trimester of pregnancy. The sequenced DNA: TGTGCCAGCAGTTTCTCGCTACAAGAGACCCAGTACTTC. It encodes CASSFSLQETQYF.